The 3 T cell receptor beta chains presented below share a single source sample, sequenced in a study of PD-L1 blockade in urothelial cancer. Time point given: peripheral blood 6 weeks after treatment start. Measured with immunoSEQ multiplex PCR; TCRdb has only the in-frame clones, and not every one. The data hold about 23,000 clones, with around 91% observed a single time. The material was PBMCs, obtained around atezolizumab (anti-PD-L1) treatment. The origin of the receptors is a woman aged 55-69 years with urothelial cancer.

The DNA of the CDR3 is TGTGCCATCAGTGAGATGAGTAGCTCCTACGAGCAGTACTTC. Amino acids: CAISEMSSSYEQYF. V and J are TRBV10-3 and TRBJ2-7; D gene ambiguous. The CDR3 extends over 14 amino acids. The germline V gene has CDR1 ENHRY and CDR2 SYGVKD. V dropped 2 bases and J dropped 0 bases, with 8 bases sitting between them.

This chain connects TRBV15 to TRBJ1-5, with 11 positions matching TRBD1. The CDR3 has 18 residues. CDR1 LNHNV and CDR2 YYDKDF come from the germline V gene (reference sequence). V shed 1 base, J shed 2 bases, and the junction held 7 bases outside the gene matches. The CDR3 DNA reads TGTGCCACCAGCAGAGCGGGACAGGGGGTAACCGGCAATCAGCCCCAGCATTTT. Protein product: CATSRAGQGVTGNQPQHF.

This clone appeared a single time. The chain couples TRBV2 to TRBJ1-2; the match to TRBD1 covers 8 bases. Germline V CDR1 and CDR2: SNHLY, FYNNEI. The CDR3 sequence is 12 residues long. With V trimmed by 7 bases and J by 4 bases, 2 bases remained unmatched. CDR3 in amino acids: CASTGGRYGYTF. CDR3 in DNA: TGTGCCAGCACAGGGGGCCGCTATGGCTACACCTTC.